These 5 T cell receptor beta chains share one sample of origin, sequenced in a study of T cells in Graves' hyperthyroidism and ophthalmopathy. The CDR3 regions of TCR beta were amplified from RNA transcripts. Initially, a first-round RT-PCR of the TCR CDR3 employed the HTBI primer set. TCRdb itself ran the multiplex PCR reads through MiXCR, one entry per CDR3 protein. This sample has around 250,000 distinct CDR3 sequences, with more than 14% found just once. Material: blood. All receptors derive from a woman aged 35 to 49 with Graves' hyperthyroidism that later progressed to Graves' ophthalmopathy.

V and J are TRBV2 and TRBJ1-5; D possibly corresponds to TRBD1 (5 bases). CDR3 length equals 13 residues. Germline CDR1 is SNHLY and CDR2 is FYNNEI. The V end was cut by 7 bases, the J end by 4 bases, with 11 bases between. CDR3 DNA: TGTGCCAGCATGAGGGACCATAATCAGCCCCAGCATTTT. Amino acids: CASMRDHNQPQHF.

This clonotype was seen repeatedly, ten times or more. The chain uses TRBV2 and TRBJ1-1; tentatively, D is TRBD1 (5 bases). The V end was cut by 8 bases, the J end by 1 base, with 17 bases between. The germline gives CDR1 SNHLY, CDR2 FYNNEI. This CDR3 region has 15 residues. The CDR3 protein is CASRDEGLTNTEAFF. The CDR3 coding sequence is TGTGCCAGCCGGGACGAAGGCTTAACGAACACTGAAGCTTTCTTT.

This clonotype showed up just once. This sequence joins TRBV6-2 or TRBV6-3 and TRBJ2-3; TRBD2 aligns across 10 bases. Germline V gene lookup returns CDR1 MNHEY and CDR2 SVGEGT. This CDR3 contains 13 residues. V lost 5 bases to trimming and J lost 6 bases; unmatched junction nucleotides: 2. The CDR3 DNA follows: TGTGCCAGCAGTGGGGGACTAGCGGATACGCAGTATTTT. Its translation is CASSGGLADTQYF.

In this sample, this clonotype turned up many times. This chain connects TRBV4-1 to TRBJ1-6; no reliable D call. V dropped 4 bases and J dropped 9 bases, with 10 bases sitting between them. In germline, CDR1 is MGHRA, CDR2 YSYEKL. The CDR3 has 13 residues. The CDR3 bases are TGCGCCAGCAGCCCGGGCCCCATTTCACCCCTCCACTTT. Translating gives CASSPGPISPLHF.

In this sample, this clonotype turned up many times. This chain uses TRBV20-1 with TRBJ1-5, with 7 bases aligning to TRBD1. The germline V gene encodes CDR1 DFQATT and CDR2 SNEGSKA (reference sequence). Germline trimming cut 3 bases from V and 4 bases from J; bases unmatched to any gene: 6. This CDR3 comprises 14 residues. CDR3 nucleotide sequence: TGCAGTGCTAGGCCCACAGGGGAAAATCAGCCCCAGCATTTT. Encoded protein: CSARPTGENQPQHF.